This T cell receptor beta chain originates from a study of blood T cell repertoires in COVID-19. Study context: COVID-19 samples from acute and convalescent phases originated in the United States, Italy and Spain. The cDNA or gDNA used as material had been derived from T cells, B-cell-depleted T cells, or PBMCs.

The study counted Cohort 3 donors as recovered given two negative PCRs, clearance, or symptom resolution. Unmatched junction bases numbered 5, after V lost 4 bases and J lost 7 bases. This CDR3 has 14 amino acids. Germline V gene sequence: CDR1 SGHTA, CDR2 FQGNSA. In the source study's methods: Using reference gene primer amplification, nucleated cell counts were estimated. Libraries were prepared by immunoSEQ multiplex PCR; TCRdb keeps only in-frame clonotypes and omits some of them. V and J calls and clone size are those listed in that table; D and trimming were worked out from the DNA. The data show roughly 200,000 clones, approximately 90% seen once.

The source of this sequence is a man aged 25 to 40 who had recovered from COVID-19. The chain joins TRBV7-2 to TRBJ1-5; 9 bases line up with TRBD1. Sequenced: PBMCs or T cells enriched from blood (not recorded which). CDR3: CASSSRTGVQPQHF. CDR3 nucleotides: TGTGCCAGCAGCTCCAGGACAGGGGTCCAGCCCCAGCATTTT. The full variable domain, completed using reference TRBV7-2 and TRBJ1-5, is GAGVSQSPSNKVTEKGKDVELRCDPISGHTALYWYRQSLGQGLEFLIYFQGNSAPDKSGLPSDRFSAERTGGSVSTLTIQRTQQEDSAVYLCASSSRTGVQPQHFGDGTRLSIL.